Detailed here is one T cell receptor beta chain. Its target is unknown. The sample belongs to a study of T cell responses to AZD1222 COVID-19 vaccine. Second-dose recipients at about 4 or about 12 weeks were treated as one pooled group. This CDR3 contains 18 residues. The germline V gene has CDR1 SQVTM and CDR2 ANQGSEA. V lost 3 bases and J lost 3, with 25 bases in between. Libraries were prepared by immunoSEQ multiplex PCR; TCRdb keeps only in-frame clonotypes and omits some of them. Counted here are some 180,000 clones, roughly 89% occurring once; the ten biggest clones make up about 1%. General study results and limits: Rises in breadth and depth of Spike-specific TCRs came after two AZD1222 doses.

The sequencing used peripheral blood, collected 28 days after the second AZD1222 dose. The chain uses TRBV29-1 and TRBJ2-3; D is perhaps TRBD1 or TRBD2 (5 bases each). The sequence was obtained from an adult who received the AZD1222 COVID-19 vaccine. As DNA, the CDR3 is TGCAGCGTTGATTGGGGGTACATGGCAGGGAAAGGAACAGATACGCAGTATTTT. This gives the protein CSVDWGYMAGKGTDTQYF.